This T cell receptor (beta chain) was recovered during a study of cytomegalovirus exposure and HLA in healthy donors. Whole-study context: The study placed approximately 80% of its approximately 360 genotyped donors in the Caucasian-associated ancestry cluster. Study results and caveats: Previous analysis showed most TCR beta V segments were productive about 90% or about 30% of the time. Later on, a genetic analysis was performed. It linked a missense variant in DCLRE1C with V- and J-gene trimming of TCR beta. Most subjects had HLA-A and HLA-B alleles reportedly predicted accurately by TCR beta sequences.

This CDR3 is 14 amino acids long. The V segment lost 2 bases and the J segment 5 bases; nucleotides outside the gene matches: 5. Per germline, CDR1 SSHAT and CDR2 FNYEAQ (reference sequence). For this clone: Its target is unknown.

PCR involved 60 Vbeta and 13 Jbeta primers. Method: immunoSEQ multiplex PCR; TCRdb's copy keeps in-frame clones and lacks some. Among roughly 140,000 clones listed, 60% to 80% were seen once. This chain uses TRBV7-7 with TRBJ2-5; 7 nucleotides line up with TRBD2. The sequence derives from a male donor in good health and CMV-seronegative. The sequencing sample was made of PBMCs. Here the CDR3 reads CASSLTGLGETQYF. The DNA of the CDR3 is TGTGCCAGCAGCTTAACTGGACTAGGGGAGACCCAGTACTTC.